This T cell receptor beta chain was sequenced during a study of shared clonotypes between healthy human individuals. Germline lookup yields CDR1 ENHRY and CDR2 SYGVKD. The CDR3 consists of 13 residues. Trimming took 8 bases from V and 0 from J, leaving 10 bases between them. Splitting of each subset's genomic DNA was done evenly across several immunoSEQ plates. Data came from immunoSEQ multiplex PCR; TCRdb stores just in-frame clones and leaves some out. The table includes some 2,100,000 clones, approximately 96% detected once. This sequence joins TRBV10-3 and TRBJ1-1; D might be TRBD1 (5 bases). The clonotype comes from a man aged 18 to 29 in good health. The specimen was naive CD4+ T cells sorted from blood. Stated subset: CD45RA+ positively selected. The CDR3 region is CAIRGPVNTEAFF. The CDR3 DNA follows: TGTGCCATCCGGGGCCCGGTGAACACTGAAGCTTTCTTT.